A single T cell receptor beta chain is shown here with its context. This record comes from a study of blood T cell repertoires in COVID-19. Study at large: Italy, Spain and the United States were the sources of the convalescent and acute COVID-19 samples.

The protocol was immunoSEQ multiplex PCR, while the TCRdb copy is restricted to in-frame clones and leaves out a portion. In the table there are about 50,000 clones, 70% to 85% of which are singletons. Sequencing was done on a sample of peripheral blood. The clonotype comes from a human donor in a cohort sampled during active COVID-19.

The CDR3 region has the DNA TGTGCCAGCAGCTCCCTACTAGCGATTGGGAACAATGAGCAGTTCTTC. As protein: CASSSLLAIGNNEQFF. This chain connects TRBV11-2 to TRBJ2-1, with 7 positions matching TRBD2. Per germline, CDR1 SGHAT and CDR2 FQNNGV. The CDR3 spans 16 residues. After removal of 4 bases from V and 5 bases from J, the junction contained 11 bases not matched to a gene.